These 8 T cell receptor beta chains share one sample of origin, sequenced in a study of T-cell memory formation after mild COVID-19. From the 5' RACE reads, TCRdb called clonotypes with MiXCR, one entry per CDR3 protein. This sample has under 300,000 distinct CDR3 sequences, with around a tenth found just once. Sequenced material: PBMCs or a T cell subset sorted from them (not recorded which). These receptors came from a man between 18 and 29 years old who had mild COVID-19 (a few samples of this study predate the infection). Cell type and time point are not known.

This clonotype turned up a few times. The V gene is TRBV20-1, the J gene TRBJ1-5; 7 nucleotides line up with TRBD1. V dropped 0 bases and J dropped 7; count of bases not matched to a gene: 9. Germline CDR1 reads DFQATT; CDR2 reads SNEGSKA (reference sequence). This CDR3 is 15 amino acids long. CDR3 bases: TGCAGTGCTAGAGACCCAGGGGGTGGGTTGCAGCCCCAGCATTTT. Encoded protein: CSARDPGGGLQPQHF.

This clonotype was observed a few times. CDR3 sequence (DNA): TGCGCCAGCAGAATTAGCGGGACGGAATCCTACGAGCAGTACTTC. Encoded protein: CASRISGTESYEQYF. The J gene is TRBJ2-7, the V gene TRBV5-1; 8 nucleotides line up with TRBD2. The CDR3 sequence is 15 residues long. The germline gives CDR1 SGHRS, CDR2 YFSETQ. V lost 5 bases and J lost 1; bases outside the gene matches: 8.

This chain uses TRBV7-2 with TRBJ2-5; possible D gene TRBD2, 6 bases. The ends were cut back, 3 bases at V and 5 bases at J, with 13 bases in the middle. CDR1 is SGHTA and CDR2 is FQGNSA in the germline V gene. This CDR3 is 14 amino acids long. The CDR3 loop reads CASSLWGVVETQYF. CDR3 DNA: TGTGCCAGCAGCTTGTGGGGGGTTGTGGAGACCCAGTACTTC.

CDR3 loop: CASSQGKRTGRDQPQHF. CDR3 bases: TGCGCCAGCAGCCAAGGTAAAAGGACAGGGAGGGATCAGCCCCAGCATTTT. This chain links TRBV4-1 with TRBJ1-5; the match to TRBD1 covers 8 bases. The CDR3 runs to 17 residues. V trimming: 1 base; J trimming: 5 bases; junction bases outside the gene matches: 10. Germline CDR1 MGHRA, CDR2 YSYEKL.

This clonotype was seen a handful of times. This sequence joins TRBV9 and TRBJ2-1, with D uncertain. Germline CDR1 and CDR2: SGDLS and YYNGEE. The CDR3 has 11 residues. Trimming removed 0 bases from V and 9 bases from J, with 4 bases in between. In DNA form, the CDR3 reads TGTGCCAGCAGCGTAGGGTCTGAGCAGTTCTTC. This translates into CASSVGSEQFF.

CDR3 sequence reads: CAIQTSGGPTDTQYF. CDR3 DNA sequence: TGTGCCATCCAGACTAGCGGGGGACCCACAGATACGCAGTATTTT. This chain uses TRBV10-3 with TRBJ2-3; TRBD2 aligns across 12 bases. This CDR3 has 15 residues. With 8 bases clipped from V and 2 bases from J, the junction kept 5 bases outside the gene matches. Per the germline V gene, CDR1 is ENHRY and CDR2 is SYGVKD.

The V call is TRBV3-1, the J call TRBJ1-3; no clear D. CDR3 length equals 16 residues. Looked up from germline, CDR1 is LGHDT and CDR2 is YNNKEL (reference sequence). Trimming removed 0 bases from V and 3 bases from J, with 12 bases in between. As DNA, the CDR3 is TGTGCCAGCAGCCAAGATACGGGAGGGCATGGAAACACCATATATTTT. Its translation: CASSQDTGGHGNTIYF. Complete variable domain (other parts from reference TRBV3-1 and TRBJ1-3): DTAVSQTPKYLVTQMGNDKSIKCEQNLGHDTMYWYKQDSKKFLKIMFSYNNKELIINETVPNRFSPKSPDKAHLNLHINSLELGDSAVYFCASSQDTGGHGNTIYFGEGSWLTVV.

The sample holds many counts of this clonotype. The genes are TRBV7-2 and TRBJ2-1; perhaps TRBD1 as D (6 bases). V lost 5 bases and J 2 bases, leaving 10 bases between the germline ends. The CDR3 loop spans 14 amino acids. Germline V gene lookup returns CDR1 SGHTA and CDR2 FQGNSA. The CDR3 DNA is TGTGCCAGCAGCCCATGGACAGCCTACAATGAGCAGTTCTTC. Its protein product is CASSPWTAYNEQFF.